This TCR beta chain comes out of a study of T-cell reconstitution after alpha-beta-depleted transplantation in children. General observations from the study: In some patients, recipient T cells and intrathymic progenitors surviving conditioning explained high day-60 diversity.

The J segment lost 11 bases and the V segment lost 5 bases, leaving 8 bases of the junction unmatched. This CDR3 contains 11 residues. The germline V gene has CDR1 SQVTM and CDR2 ANQGSEA. A TCRbeta library incorporating unique molecular identifiers was prepared. TCRdb itself ran the PCR reads through MiXCR, one entry per CDR3 protein. The sample records more than 40,000 distinct CDR3 sequences, 40% to 60% being singletons. This clonotype was found once. The antigen is not known. This chain connects TRBV29-1 to TRBJ1-1, with 7 bases lining up with TRBD1. The starting material was peripheral blood, obtained before TCRalphabeta/CD19-depleted stem cell transplant. This clonotype was obtained from a boy younger than two with SCID, due to receive a stem cell transplant. The chain's CDR3 is CSVRRQGRAFF. For the CDR3, the DNA is TGCAGCGTTCGTAGACAGGGTCGGGCTTTCTTT.